The clone carrying this T cell receptor (beta chain) was seen more than once but under ten times. This sample was included in a study of T-cell memory formation after mild COVID-19. Using its own MiXCR run on the 5' RACE reads, TCRdb lists one record per CDR3 protein. The sample includes about 400,000 distinct CDR3 sequences, under 25% of them seen just once. CDR1 is LNHNV and CDR2 is YYDKDF in the germline V gene (reference sequence). Trimming cost V 0 bases and J 4 bases; bases outside gene matches: 5. The CDR3 consists of 16 residues. This receptor was obtained from an adult woman who had mild COVID-19 (a few samples of this study predate the infection). Cell type and time point are not known. This rearrangement joins TRBV15 to TRBJ2-1; 8 nucleotides agree with TRBD1. The specimen sequenced was PBMCs or a T cell subset sorted from them (not recorded which). The CDR3 loop is CATSRDRTGNYNEQFF. Written as DNA, the CDR3 is TGTGCCACCAGCAGAGATAGGACAGGGAATTACAATGAGCAGTTCTTC.